These 23 T cell receptor beta chains originate from one sample sequenced in a study of T cell responses to AZD1222 COVID-19 vaccine. TCRdb's table, derived via immunoSEQ multiplex PCR, lists solely in-frame clones and lacks some. The sample records tens of thousands of clones, 80% to 90% being singletons. The material was peripheral blood, obtained 28 days after the second AZD1222 dose. These receptors came from an adult who received the AZD1222 COVID-19 vaccine.

The chain employs TRBV7-8 and TRBJ1-6, with 7 bases that match TRBD1. V lost 10 bases to trimming and J lost 10 bases; unmatched junction nucleotides: 13. The CDR3 is 14 residues long. Germline V gives CDR1 SGHVS, CDR2 FQNEAQ. The CDR3 is CATRQGVTLSPLHF. The DNA for the CDR3 is TGTGCCACTCGACAGGGAGTAACTCTCTCACCCCTCCACTTT.

The V call is TRBV7-9, the J call TRBJ1-6; tentative D call: TRBD1 (5 bases). V was clipped by 4 bases and J by 5 bases, with 9 bases between them. The CDR3 length is 14 residues. Per germline, CDR1 SEHNR and CDR2 FQNEAQ (reference sequence). This CDR3 reads CASSYDSHNSPLHF. CDR3 coding DNA: TGTGCCAGCAGCTATGACAGCCATAATTCACCCCTCCACTTT. Supplemented by reference TRBV7-9 and TRBJ1-6, the full variable domain reads DTGVSQNPRHKITKRGQNVTFRCDPISEHNRLYWYRQTLGQGPEFLTYFQNEAQLEKSRLLSDRFSAERPKGSFSTLEIQRTEQGDSAMYLCASSYDSHNSPLHFGNGTRLTVT.

This chain joins TRBV5-1 and TRBJ2-7; 9 bases are a match to TRBD1. V lost 0 bases and J lost 3; bases outside the gene matches: 7. The CDR3 loop spans 16 amino acids. The germline V gene has CDR1 SGHRS and CDR2 YFSETQ. This chain's CDR3 is CASSLVGTGTNYEQYF. The CDR3 bases are TGCGCCAGCAGCTTGGTTGGGACAGGGACTAACTACGAGCAGTACTTC. Combining the CDR3 with reference TRBV5-1 and TRBJ2-7 gives the whole variable domain KAGVTQTPRYLIKTRGQQVTLSCSPISGHRSVSWYQQTPGQGLQFLFEYFSETQRNKGNFPGRFSGRQFSNSRSEMNVSTLELGDSALYLCASSLVGTGTNYEQYFGPGTRLTVT.

This chain joins TRBV19 and TRBJ2-1, with D perhaps matching TRBD2 (7 bases). V lost 6 bases, J lost 2 bases, and 17 bases lay in between. Germline V gene data show CDR1 as LNHDA and CDR2 as SQIVND (reference sequence). This CDR3 has 16 residues. The CDR3 DNA is TGTGCCAGTAGCCAAGTACTAGGGGGGGCCTACAATGAGCAGTTCTTC. Protein sequence: CASSQVLGGAYNEQFF.

The V and J genes are TRBV19 and TRBJ1-2; weak D call: TRBD1 (6 bases). This CDR3 is built from 14 residues. The V gene's germline CDR1 is LNHDA and CDR2 SQIVND (reference sequence). Trimming took off 1 base at V and 2 bases at J, with 8 bases between the two ends. The CDR3 DNA follows: TGTGCCAGTAGTATAGTGGGGGGCAACTATGGCTACACCTTC. Its protein product is CASSIVGGNYGYTF.

V and J are TRBV9 and TRBJ2-5; TRBD1 matches 9 bases. From germline, CDR1 is SGDLS and CDR2 YYNGEE. V trimming: 4 bases; J trimming: 2 bases; junction bases outside the gene matches: 6. CDR3 size: 15 residues. CDR3 protein: CASSRGQGRQETQYF. In nucleotides, the CDR3 is TGTGCCAGCAGCAGGGGACAGGGTCGGCAAGAGACCCAGTACTTC. The entire variable domain, with the rest obtained from reference TRBV9 and TRBJ2-5, is as follows: DSGVTQTPKHLITATGQRVTLRCSPRSGDLSVYWYQQSLDQGLQFLIQYYNGEERAKGNILERFSAQQFPDLHSELNLSSLELGDSALYFCASSRGQGRQETQYFGPGTRLLVL.

The J gene is TRBJ1-5, the V gene TRBV4-1, with D perhaps matching TRBD1 (5 bases). Germline V gene data show CDR1 as MGHRA and CDR2 as YSYEKL. The CDR3 has 14 residues. Trimming pared 3 bases from V and 2 bases from J, leaving 8 bases between. CDR3 loop: CASSQGEGNQPQHF. The CDR3 bases are TGCGCCAGCAGCCAGGGGGAGGGCAATCAGCCCCAGCATTTT.

The sample holds a few counts of this clone. The CDR3 nucleotides read TGTGCCAGCAGCCCAGGACAGGCGAATTTCCGACCCCTCCACTTT. Amino acids: CASSPGQANFRPLHF. The chain has TRBV2 and TRBJ1-6; TRBD1 aligns across 7 bases. CDR1 and CDR2 (germline): SNHLY, FYNNEI. The CDR3 loop spans 15 amino acids. After removal of 6 bases from V and 12 bases from J, the junction contained 14 bases not matched to a gene.

This clone was recorded once. The genes are TRBV3-1 (or the pseudogene TRBV3-2) and TRBJ1-5; maybe TRBD1 (6 bases). The CDR3 runs 16 residues. V was shortened by 0 bases and J by 4 bases, with 13 bases between the two germline ends. Germline CDR1 is LGHDT and CDR2 is YNNKEL (reference sequence). CDR3 nucleotides: TGTGCCAGCAGCCAAGATGCAGGGGACCTTAATCAGCCCCAGCATTTT. This translates into CASSQDAGDLNQPQHF.

This clone was observed a handful of times. V and J are TRBV7-9 and TRBJ2-7, with D perhaps TRBD1 (5 bases). Germline CDR1 and CDR2: SEHNR and FQNEAQ (reference sequence). V dropped 1 base and J dropped 3 bases, with 16 bases sitting between them. This CDR3 spans 16 amino acids. In DNA form, the CDR3 reads TGTGCCAGCAGCTTAGATGACCTAGACAGATTCTACGAGCAGTACTTC. Translation: CASSLDDLDRFYEQYF.

This clone was counted between two and nine times. The chain recombines TRBV19 with TRBJ2-7, with TRBD1 matching 11 bases. The CDR3 extends over 13 amino acids. From germline, CDR1 is LNHDA and CDR2 SQIVND (reference sequence). After removal of 7 bases from V and 3 bases from J, the junction contained 2 bases not matched to a gene. CDR3 residues: CASKGTGGYEQYF. CDR3 DNA: TGTGCCAGTAAAGGGACAGGGGGCTACGAGCAGTACTTC.

This chain joins TRBV4-2 and TRBJ1-4; D uncertain. The CDR3 sequence is 16 residues long. Germline CDR1 LGHNA, CDR2 YNFKEQ. With 0 bases removed from V and 5 bases from J, the gap between germline ends came to 13 bases. The CDR3 protein is CASSQELGGGNEKLFF. CDR3 sequence (DNA): TGTGCCAGCAGCCAAGAGTTGGGCGGAGGGAATGAAAAACTGTTTTTT.

The rearrangement links TRBV28 to TRBJ2-2; the match to TRBD2 covers 8 bases. Germline loops: CDR1 MDHEN, CDR2 SYDVKM. The CDR3 has 14 amino acids. V was clipped by 7 bases and J by 7 bases; unmatched bases: 8. The CDR3 DNA reads as TGTGCCAGCACCACGGGGGGGGCCATCGGGGAGCTGTTTTTT. Translated: CASTTGGAIGELFF.

This chain links TRBV4-2 with TRBJ1-2; 10 nucleotides align to TRBD1. Germline trimming cut 1 base from V and 6 bases from J; bases unmatched to any gene: 14. CDR3 length equals 18 residues. Germline assignment: CDR1 LGHNA and CDR2 YNFKEQ. The CDR3 sequence is CASSQVGDRGIRGDGYTF. The CDR3 DNA is TGTGCCAGCAGCCAAGTTGGGGACAGGGGAATCAGAGGGGATGGCTACACCTTC.

J is TRBJ2-7 and V is TRBV6-5, with unresolved D. The CDR3 is 12 residues long. CDR1 and CDR2 (germline): MNHEY, SVGAGI. Trimming removed 7 bases from V and 7 bases from J, with 14 bases in between. This CDR3 reads CASTSLRNEQYF. The CDR3 DNA is TGTGCCAGCACTTCTCTCCGAAATGAGCAGTACTTC.

In this sample, this clone turned up a few times. The chain combines TRBV5-4 with TRBJ2-2; the match to TRBD2 covers 13 bases. This CDR3 has 16 residues. Losses at the gene ends were 3 bases for V and 4 bases for J; bases not matched to a gene: 3. Germline V gene lookup returns CDR1 SGHNT and CDR2 YYREEE (reference sequence). CDR3 protein: CASSSGLAGSTGELFF. For the CDR3, the DNA is TGTGCCAGCAGCTCGGGACTAGCGGGGAGCACCGGGGAGCTGTTTTTT.

Only one count was recorded for this clone. The chain links TRBV6-5 to TRBJ2-1; 7 bases map to TRBD1. CDR1 is MNHEY and CDR2 is SVGAGI in the germline V gene. There are 15 residues in the CDR3. V lost 6 bases, J lost 1 base, and 6 bases stayed unmatched. This chain's CDR3 is CASRRGGASYNEQFF. The CDR3 region has the DNA TGTGCCAGCAGAAGAGGGGGCGCGTCCTACAATGAGCAGTTCTTC.

The chain links TRBV19 to TRBJ1-2, with TRBD1 matching over 8 bases. With V trimmed by 6 bases and J by 4 bases, 10 bases remained unmatched. The germline CDR1 and CDR2 sequences are LNHDA and SQIVND (reference sequence). The CDR3 covers 15 residues. The CDR3 DNA sequence: TGTGCCAGTAGCCCCCGGGACAGGCCAGCCTATGGCTACACCTTC. Its protein product is CASSPRDRPAYGYTF. Using reference TRBV19 and TRBJ1-2 for the parts outside the CDR3, the full variable domain is DGGITQSPKYLFRKEGQNVTLSCEQNLNHDAMYWYRQDPGQGLRLIYYSQIVNDFQKGDIAEGYSVSREKKESFPLTVTSAQKNPTAFYLCASSPRDRPAYGYTFGSGTRLTVV.

The rearrangement uses TRBV5-4 and TRBJ2-7; weak D call: TRBD1 (9 bases). CDR1 is SGHNT, CDR2 YYREEE, per germline (reference sequence). The V and J ends lost 4 bases and 7 bases respectively, with 21 bases between them. The length of the CDR3 is 15 residues. The CDR3 protein is CASSPGGDRVVEQYF. Here the CDR3 DNA reads TGTGCCAGCAGCCCCGGGGGGGACAGGGTAGTTGAGCAGTACTTC.

The gene calls are TRBV7-9 and TRBJ2-1; TRBD1 is a possible D gene (6 bases). The length of the CDR3 is 17 residues. Trimming cost V 0 bases and J 5 bases, with 17 bases left between them. Per germline, CDR1 SEHNR and CDR2 FQNEAQ (reference sequence). The CDR3, as DNA: TGTGCCAGCAGCTTAGCCGGGACACCTAGGCGGGACAATGAGCAGTTCTTC. Amino acid sequence: CASSLAGTPRRDNEQFF.

The gene calls are TRBV10-3 and TRBJ2-3; no definite D call. Germline V CDR1 and CDR2: ENHRY, SYGVKD. This CDR3 is built from 11 residues. The germline V and J ends were trimmed by 9 bases and 6 bases, with 10 bases remaining between them. CDR3 sequence reads: CAILVGDTQYF. DNA of the CDR3: TGTGCCATTCTGGTGGGCGATACGCAGTATTTT.

The rearrangement joins TRBV7-8 to TRBJ2-7, with D possibly called TRBD1 or TRBD2 (6 bases each). Looked up from germline, CDR1 is SGHVS and CDR2 is FQNEAQ. This CDR3 has 15 amino acids. Trimming took off 3 bases at V and 1 base at J, with 13 bases between the two ends. CDR3 amino acids: CASSFGGGRSYEQYF. The CDR3 nucleotides are TGTGCCAGCAGCTTTGGAGGGGGGCGTTCCTACGAGCAGTACTTC.

The J gene is TRBJ2-5, the V gene TRBV24-1, with D perhaps TRBD2 (5 bases). Germline assignment: CDR1 KGHDR and CDR2 SFDVKD. This CDR3 has 14 amino acids. Trimming removed 1 base from V and 4 bases from J, with 9 bases in between. This CDR3 reads CATSDLRGGETQYF. The CDR3 DNA reads TGTGCCACCAGTGATTTAAGAGGAGGAGAGACCCAGTACTTC.